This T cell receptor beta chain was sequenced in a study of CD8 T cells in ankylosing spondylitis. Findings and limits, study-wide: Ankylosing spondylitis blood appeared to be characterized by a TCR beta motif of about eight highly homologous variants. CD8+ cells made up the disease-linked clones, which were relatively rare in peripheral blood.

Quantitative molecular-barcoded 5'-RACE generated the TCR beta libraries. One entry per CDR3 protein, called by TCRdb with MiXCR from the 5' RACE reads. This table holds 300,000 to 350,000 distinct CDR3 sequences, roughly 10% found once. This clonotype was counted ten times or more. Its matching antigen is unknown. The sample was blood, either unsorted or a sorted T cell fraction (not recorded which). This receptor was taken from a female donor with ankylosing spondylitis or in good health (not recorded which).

The CDR3 reads CSVVGQITYEQYF. The CDR3 DNA sequence: TGCAGCGTTGTCGGACAGATCACCTACGAGCAGTACTTC. The chain recombines TRBV29-1 with TRBJ2-7, with D perhaps matching TRBD1 (6 bases). The V end was cut by 4 bases, the J end by 2 bases, with 12 bases between. Per the germline V gene, CDR1 is SQVTM and CDR2 is ANQGSEA. CDR3 length: 13 residues.